The 6 T cell receptor beta chains below all came from one sample that was sequenced in a study of a mutant IDH1 vaccine in newly diagnosed glioma. No antigen is known for these receptors. Specified time point: week 23, last vaccination. Vaccine doses each comprised 300 ug of mutant IDH1 20-mer peptide, with topical imiquimod. Libraries were prepared by immunoSEQ multiplex PCR; TCRdb keeps only in-frame clonotypes and omits some of them. The sample consists of just over 65,000 clones, over 75% of them appearing once. Sample: PBMCs, taken from a glioma patient whose treatment included an IDH1 peptide vaccine. The origin of the receptors is a man in his late teens or twenties with glioma.

The chain joins TRBV5-1 to TRBJ1-1, with 8 bases matching TRBD1. Germline assignment: CDR1 SGHRS and CDR2 YFSETQ. CDR3 length equals 15 residues. Trimming at V came to 2 bases and at J to 5 bases, leaving 8 bases not matched to a gene. The CDR3 nucleotides read TGCGCCAGCAGCTTCGACAGGGGCCGGAGGACTGAAGCTTTCTTT. This codes for CASSFDRGRRTEAFF. The whole variable domain, remainder taken from reference TRBV5-1 and TRBJ1-1, is KAGVTQTPRYLIKTRGQQVTLSCSPISGHRSVSWYQQTPGQGLQFLFEYFSETQRNKGNFPGRFSGRQFSNSRSEMNVSTLELGDSALYLCASSFDRGRRTEAFFGQGTRLTVV.

The J gene is TRBJ2-1, the V gene TRBV7-8; no clear D. This CDR3 is 14 amino acids long. Germline values: CDR1 SGHVS, CDR2 FQNEAQ. V gave up 5 bases and J gave up 1 base, with 9 bases separating them. This CDR3 reads CASSPARSYNEQFF. The CDR3 nucleotides are TGTGCCAGCAGCCCCGCGCGGTCCTACAATGAGCAGTTCTTC. Variable domain in full (rest from reference TRBV7-8 and TRBJ2-1): GAGVSQSPRYKVAKRGQDVALRCDPISGHVSLFWYQQALGQGPEFLTYFQNEAQLDKSGLPSDRFFAERPEGSVSTLKIQRTQQEDSAVYLCASSPARSYNEQFFGPGTRLTVL.

This clone has only one observation. The rearrangement joins TRBV10-2 to TRBJ2-3; TRBD2 agrees at 7 bases. Germline CDR1 WSHSY, CDR2 SAAADI. CDR3 length equals 15 residues. V shed 9 bases, J shed 4 bases, and the junction held 13 bases outside the gene matches. This CDR3 reads CASGGRAGVPDTQYF. The CDR3 bases are TGCGCCAGTGGAGGCCGGGCGGGAGTTCCAGATACGCAGTATTTT.

The J gene is TRBJ1-5, the V gene TRBV5-6; D unresolved. This CDR3 region has 15 residues. V gave up 0 bases and J gave up 3 bases, with 10 bases separating them. The germline V gene has CDR1 SGHDT and CDR2 YYEEEE. In DNA form, the CDR3 reads TGTGCCAGCAGCTTGGCCGTAGAATACAATCAGCCCCAGCATTTT. Its protein product is CASSLAVEYNQPQHF.

The sample holds one count of this clone. The chain joins TRBV4-3 to TRBJ2-2; 11 bases match TRBD2. There are 15 residues in the CDR3. V trimming: 6 bases; J trimming: 6 bases; junction bases outside the gene matches: 6. Per germline, CDR1 LGHNA and CDR2 YSLEER. The CDR3, as DNA: TGCGCCAGCAGGGAAACTAGCGGGAGTTCCGGGGAGCTGTTTTTT. This codes for CASRETSGSSGELFF.

The chain links TRBV5-6 to TRBJ1-1; no reliable D call. The V and J ends lost 1 base and 1 base respectively, with 5 bases between them. Germline V gene sequence: CDR1 SGHDT, CDR2 YYEEEE. CDR3 length equals 13 residues. Written as DNA, the CDR3 is TGTGCCAGCAGCTTGCTCGGGAACACTGAAGCTTTCTTT. Protein: CASSLLGNTEAFF. The whole variable domain, filled in from reference TRBV5-6 and TRBJ1-1, reads DAGVTQSPTHLIKTRGQQVTLRCSPKSGHDTVSWYQQALGQGPQFIFQYYEEEERQRGNFPDRFSGHQFPNYSSELNVNALLLGDSALYLCASSLLGNTEAFFGQGTRLTVV.